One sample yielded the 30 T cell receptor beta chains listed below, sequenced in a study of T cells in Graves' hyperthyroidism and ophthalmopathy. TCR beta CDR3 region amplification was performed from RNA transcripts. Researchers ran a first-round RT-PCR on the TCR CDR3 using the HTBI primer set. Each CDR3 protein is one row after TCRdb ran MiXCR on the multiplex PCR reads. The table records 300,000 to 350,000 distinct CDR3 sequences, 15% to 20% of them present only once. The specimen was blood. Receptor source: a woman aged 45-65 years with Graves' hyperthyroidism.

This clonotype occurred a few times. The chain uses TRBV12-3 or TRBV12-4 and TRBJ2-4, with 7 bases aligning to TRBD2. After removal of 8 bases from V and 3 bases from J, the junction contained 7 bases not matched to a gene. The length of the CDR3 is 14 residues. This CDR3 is CASGGGYDKNIQYF. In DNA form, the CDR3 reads TGTGCCAGCGGGGGGGGTTATGACAAAAACATTCAGTACTTC.

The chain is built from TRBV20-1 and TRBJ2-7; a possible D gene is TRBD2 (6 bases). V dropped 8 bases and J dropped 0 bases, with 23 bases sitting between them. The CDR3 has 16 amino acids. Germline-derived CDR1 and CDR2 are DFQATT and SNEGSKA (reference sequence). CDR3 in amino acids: CSMIDRDWQSSYEQYF. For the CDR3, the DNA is TGCAGTATGATAGACCGGGACTGGCAGAGCTCCTACGAGCAGTACTTC.

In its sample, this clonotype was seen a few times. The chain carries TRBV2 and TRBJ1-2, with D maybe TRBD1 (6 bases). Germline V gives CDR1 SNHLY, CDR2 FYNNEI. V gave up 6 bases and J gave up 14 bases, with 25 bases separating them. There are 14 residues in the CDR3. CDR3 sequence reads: CASRKSGTPGFGTF. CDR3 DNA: TGTGCCAGCAGGAAATCCGGGACACCAGGGTTTGGGACCTTC.

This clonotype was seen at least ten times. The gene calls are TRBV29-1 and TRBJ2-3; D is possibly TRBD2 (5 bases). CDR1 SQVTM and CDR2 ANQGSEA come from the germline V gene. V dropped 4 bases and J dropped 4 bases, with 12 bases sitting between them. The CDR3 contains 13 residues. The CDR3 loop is CSVGTRFADTQYF. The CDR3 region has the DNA TGCAGCGTTGGAACTAGGTTCGCAGATACGCAGTATTTT.

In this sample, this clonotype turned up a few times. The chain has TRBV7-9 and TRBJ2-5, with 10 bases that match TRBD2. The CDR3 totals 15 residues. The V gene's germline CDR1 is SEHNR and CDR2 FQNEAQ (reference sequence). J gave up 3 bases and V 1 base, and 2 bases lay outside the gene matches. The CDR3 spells CASSLVGTSEETQYF. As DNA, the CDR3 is TGTGCCAGCAGCTTAGTTGGGACTAGCGAAGAGACCCAGTACTTC. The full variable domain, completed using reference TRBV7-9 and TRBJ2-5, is DTGVSQNPRHKITKRGQNVTFRCDPISEHNRLYWYRQTLGQGPEFLTYFQNEAQLEKSRLLSDRFSAERPKGSFSTLEIQRTEQGDSAMYLCASSLVGTSEETQYFGPGTRLLVL.

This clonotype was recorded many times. The CDR3 DNA is TGTGCCAGCAGTTCTCCCCACCGAGGGGCCTACGAGCAGTACGTC. It specifies CASSSPHRGAYEQYV. The chain has TRBV6-1 and TRBJ2-7; either TRBD1 or TRBD2 may supply D (5 bases each). CDR1 is MNHNS and CDR2 is SASEGT in the germline V gene. The CDR3 spans 15 residues. V shed 5 bases and J shed 2 bases, with 16 bases lying between them.

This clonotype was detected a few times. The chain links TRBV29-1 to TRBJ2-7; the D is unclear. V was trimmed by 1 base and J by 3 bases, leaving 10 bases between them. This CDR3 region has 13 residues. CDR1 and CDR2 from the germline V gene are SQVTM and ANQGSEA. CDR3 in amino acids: CSVEGDGYYEQYF. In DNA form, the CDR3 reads TGCAGCGTTGAAGGTGACGGCTACTACGAGCAGTACTTC.

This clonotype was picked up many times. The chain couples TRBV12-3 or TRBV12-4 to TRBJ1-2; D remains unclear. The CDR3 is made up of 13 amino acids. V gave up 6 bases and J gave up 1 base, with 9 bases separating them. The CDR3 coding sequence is TGTGCCAGCAGCCAGGACCGTAACTATGGCTACACCTTC. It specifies CASSQDRNYGYTF.

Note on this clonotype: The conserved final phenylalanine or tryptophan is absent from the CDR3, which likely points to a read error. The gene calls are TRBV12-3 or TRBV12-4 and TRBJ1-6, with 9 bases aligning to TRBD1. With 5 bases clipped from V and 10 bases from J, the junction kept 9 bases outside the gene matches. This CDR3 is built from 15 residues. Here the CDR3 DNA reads TGTGCCAGCAGTCAGACGGACAGGGGAGCCTCACCCCTCCACCTT. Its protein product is CASSQTDRGASPLHL.

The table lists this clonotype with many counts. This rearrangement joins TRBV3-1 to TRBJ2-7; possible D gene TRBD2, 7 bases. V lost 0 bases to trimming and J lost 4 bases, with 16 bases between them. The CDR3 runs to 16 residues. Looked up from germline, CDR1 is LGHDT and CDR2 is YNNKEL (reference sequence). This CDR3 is CASSQDRRTRGYEQYF. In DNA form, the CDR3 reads TGTGCCAGCAGCCAAGATCGGAGGACTAGGGGGTACGAGCAGTACTTC.

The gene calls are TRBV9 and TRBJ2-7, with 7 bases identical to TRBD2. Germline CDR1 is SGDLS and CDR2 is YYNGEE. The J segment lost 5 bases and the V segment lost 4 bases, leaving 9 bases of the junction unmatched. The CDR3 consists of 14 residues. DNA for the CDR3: TGTGCCAGCAGCCATCTGGGCGGGAGCAACGAGCAGTACTTC. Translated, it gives CASSHLGGSNEQYF.

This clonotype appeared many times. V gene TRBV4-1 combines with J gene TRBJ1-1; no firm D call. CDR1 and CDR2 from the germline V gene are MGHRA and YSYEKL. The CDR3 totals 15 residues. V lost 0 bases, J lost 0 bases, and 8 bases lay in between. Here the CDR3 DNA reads TGCGCCAGCAGCCAAGATTCGGTTGTGAACACTGAAGCTTTCTTT. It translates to CASSQDSVVNTEAFF.

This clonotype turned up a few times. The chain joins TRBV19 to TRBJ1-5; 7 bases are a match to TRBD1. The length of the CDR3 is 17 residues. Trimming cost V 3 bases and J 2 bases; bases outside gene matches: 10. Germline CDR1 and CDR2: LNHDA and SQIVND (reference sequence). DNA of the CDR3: TGTGCCAGTAGTATGGTACAGGGGACGCGGGGCAATCAGCCCCAGCATTTT. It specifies CASSMVQGTRGNQPQHF.

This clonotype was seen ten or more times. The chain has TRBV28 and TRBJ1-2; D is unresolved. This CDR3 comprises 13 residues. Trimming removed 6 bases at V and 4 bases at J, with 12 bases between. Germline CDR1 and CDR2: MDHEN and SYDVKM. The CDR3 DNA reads TGTGCCAGCAGAACGGACGGCTTCTATGGCTACACCTTC. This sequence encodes CASRTDGFYGYTF.

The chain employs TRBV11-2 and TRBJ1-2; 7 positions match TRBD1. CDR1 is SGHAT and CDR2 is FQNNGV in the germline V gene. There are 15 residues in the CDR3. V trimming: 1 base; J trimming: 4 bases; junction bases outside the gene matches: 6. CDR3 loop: CASSLGQGGGYGYTF. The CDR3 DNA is TGTGCCAGCAGCTTAGGACAAGGGGGCGGCTATGGCTACACCTTC.

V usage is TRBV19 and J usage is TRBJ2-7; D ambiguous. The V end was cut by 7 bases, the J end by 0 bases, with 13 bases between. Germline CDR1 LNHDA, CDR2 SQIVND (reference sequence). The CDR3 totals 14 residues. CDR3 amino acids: CASKEHHTSYEQYV. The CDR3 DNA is TGTGCCAGTAAGGAACACCACACCTCCTACGAGCAGTACGTC.

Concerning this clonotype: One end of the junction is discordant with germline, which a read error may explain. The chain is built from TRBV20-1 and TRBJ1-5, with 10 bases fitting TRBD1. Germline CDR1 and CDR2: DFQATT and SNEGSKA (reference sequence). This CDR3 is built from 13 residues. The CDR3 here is CNATGQGDQPQHF. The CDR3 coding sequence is TGCAATGCTACAGGACAGGGGGACCAGCCCCAGCATTTT.

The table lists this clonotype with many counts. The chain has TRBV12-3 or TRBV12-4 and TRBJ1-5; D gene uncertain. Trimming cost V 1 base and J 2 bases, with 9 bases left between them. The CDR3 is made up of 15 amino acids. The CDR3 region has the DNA TGTGCCAGCAGTTTAGGGCAACAAGGCAATCAGCCCCAGCATTTT. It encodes CASSLGQQGNQPQHF.

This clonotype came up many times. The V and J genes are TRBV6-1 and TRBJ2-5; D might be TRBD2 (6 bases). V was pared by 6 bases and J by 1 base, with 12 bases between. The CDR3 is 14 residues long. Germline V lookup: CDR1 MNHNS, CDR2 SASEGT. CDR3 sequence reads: CASRNLGGQETQYF. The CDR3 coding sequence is TGTGCCAGCAGAAACCTGGGGGGCCAAGAGACCCAGTACTTC.

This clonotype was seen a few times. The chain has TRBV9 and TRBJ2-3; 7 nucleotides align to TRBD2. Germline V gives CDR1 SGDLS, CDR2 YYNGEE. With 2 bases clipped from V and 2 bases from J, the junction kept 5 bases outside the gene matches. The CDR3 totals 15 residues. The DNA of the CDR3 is TGTGCCAGCAGCGTCGGACGGGGGGACACAGATACGCAGTATTTT. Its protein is CASSVGRGDTDTQYF.

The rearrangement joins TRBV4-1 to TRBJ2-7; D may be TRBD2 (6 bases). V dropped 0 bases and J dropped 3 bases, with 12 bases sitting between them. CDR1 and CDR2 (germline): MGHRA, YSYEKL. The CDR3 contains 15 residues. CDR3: CASSQERGPVYEQYF. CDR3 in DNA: TGCGCCAGCAGCCAAGAGCGGGGACCGGTCTACGAGCAGTACTTC.

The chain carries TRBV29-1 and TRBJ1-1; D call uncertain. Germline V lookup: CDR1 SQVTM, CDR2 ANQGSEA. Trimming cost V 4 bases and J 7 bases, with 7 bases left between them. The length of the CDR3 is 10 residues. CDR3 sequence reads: CSVAVNEAFF. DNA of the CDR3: TGCAGCGTTGCCGTCAATGAAGCTTTCTTT.

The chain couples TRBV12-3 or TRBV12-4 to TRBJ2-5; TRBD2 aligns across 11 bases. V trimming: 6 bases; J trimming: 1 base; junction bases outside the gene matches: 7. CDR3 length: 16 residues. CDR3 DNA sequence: TGTGCCAGCAGCCGGGGGGGGACTAGCGGCCAAGAGACCCAGTACTTC. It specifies CASSRGGTSGQETQYF.

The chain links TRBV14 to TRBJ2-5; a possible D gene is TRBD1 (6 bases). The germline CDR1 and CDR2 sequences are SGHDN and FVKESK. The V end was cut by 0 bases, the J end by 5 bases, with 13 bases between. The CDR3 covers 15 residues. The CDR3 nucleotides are TGTGCCAGCAGCCAAGAACAGGGTATCAAGGAGACCCAGTACTTC. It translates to CASSQEQGIKETQYF.

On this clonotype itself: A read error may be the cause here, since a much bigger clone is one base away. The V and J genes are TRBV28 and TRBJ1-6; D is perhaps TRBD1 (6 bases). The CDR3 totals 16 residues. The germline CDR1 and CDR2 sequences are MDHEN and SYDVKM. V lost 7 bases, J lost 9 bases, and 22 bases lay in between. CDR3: CASTSAVGAGLSPLHF. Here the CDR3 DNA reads TGTGCCAGCACCTCGGCGGTGGGGGCGGGTCTTTCACCCCTCCACTTT.

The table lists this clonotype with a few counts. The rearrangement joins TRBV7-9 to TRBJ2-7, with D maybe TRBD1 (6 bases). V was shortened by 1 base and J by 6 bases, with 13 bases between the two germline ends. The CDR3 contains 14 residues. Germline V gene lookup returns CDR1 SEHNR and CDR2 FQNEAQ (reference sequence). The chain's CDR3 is CASSLGGGLGEQYF. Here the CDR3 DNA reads TGTGCCAGCAGCTTAGGAGGGGGTCTCGGCGAGCAGTACTTC.

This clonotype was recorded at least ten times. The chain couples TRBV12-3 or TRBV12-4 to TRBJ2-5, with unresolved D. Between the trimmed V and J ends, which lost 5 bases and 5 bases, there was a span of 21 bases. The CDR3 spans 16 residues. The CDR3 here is CASSLGIRAPDETQYF. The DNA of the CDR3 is TGTGCCAGCAGTCTAGGGATCAGAGCGCCCGATGAGACCCAGTACTTC.

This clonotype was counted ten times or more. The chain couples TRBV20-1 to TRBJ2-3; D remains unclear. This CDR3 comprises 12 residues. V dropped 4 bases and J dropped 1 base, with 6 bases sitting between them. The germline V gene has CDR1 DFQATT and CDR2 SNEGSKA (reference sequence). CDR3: CSATAGTDTQYF. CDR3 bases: TGCAGTGCTACCGCGGGCACAGATACGCAGTATTTT.

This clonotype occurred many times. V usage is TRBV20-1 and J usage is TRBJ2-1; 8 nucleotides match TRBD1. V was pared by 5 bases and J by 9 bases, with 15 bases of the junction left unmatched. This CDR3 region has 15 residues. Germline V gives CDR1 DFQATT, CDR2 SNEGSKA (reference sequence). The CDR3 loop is CSAVGWDRYNGEQFF. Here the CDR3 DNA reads TGCAGTGCTGTTGGTTGGGACAGGTACAACGGTGAGCAGTTCTTC.

CDR3 protein: CASSTGQVPNQPQHF. The CDR3 DNA is TGTGCCAGTAGTACAGGACAGGTGCCTAATCAGCCCCAGCATTTT. The J gene is TRBJ1-5, the V gene TRBV19; 7 bases match TRBD1. Germline assignment: CDR1 LNHDA and CDR2 SQIVND (reference sequence). V shed 4 bases and J 4 bases; nucleotides not matched to a gene: 7. The CDR3 is made up of 15 amino acids.